The 21 T cell receptor beta chains listed next were all sequenced from one sample in a study of T-cell reconstitution after alpha-beta-depleted transplantation in children. Preparation of the TCRbeta library was carried out with unique molecular identifiers. TCRdb ran MiXCR on the PCR reads and lists one entry per CDR3 protein. The table lists around 500,000 distinct CDR3 sequences, 20% to 25% of them singletons. The specimen was PBMCs, mostly from graft donor cells, collected 360 days after TCRalphabeta/CD19-depleted stem cell transplant. Receptors originate from a boy younger than two who had a stem cell transplant for acute myeloid leukemia, so the T cells may come from the graft donor.

This clonotype has ten or more counts. The genes are TRBV5-1 and TRBJ2-7; D is unresolved. The CDR3 runs 15 residues. Trimming pared 0 bases from V and 0 bases from J, leaving 10 bases between. Looked up from germline, CDR1 is SGHRS and CDR2 is YFSETQ. The CDR3 region has the DNA TGCGCCAGCAGCTTGGGTGGCACGAGCTCCTACGAGCAGTACGTC. Translation gives CASSLGGTSSYEQYV.

This chain joins TRBV4-1 and TRBJ2-3; D may match TRBD1 or TRBD2 (5 bases each). The V gene lost 0 bases and the J gene lost 3 bases, with 28 bases spanning the gap. The CDR3 is made up of 21 amino acids. CDR1 MGHRA and CDR2 YSYEKL come from the germline V gene. The CDR3: CASSQDAGFIGTSYGTDTQYF. The CDR3 region has the DNA TGCGCCAGCAGCCAAGACGCCGGATTTATAGGGACCTCATACGGTACAGATACGCAGTATTTT.

This clonotype was seen ten or more times. The rearrangement uses TRBV20-1 and TRBJ2-3; TRBD2 is a possible D gene (5 bases). Trimming cost V 3 bases and J 0 bases, with 13 bases left between them. The CDR3 length is 15 residues. CDR1 and CDR2 (germline): DFQATT, SNEGSKA (reference sequence). CDR3 loop: CSASGLPLSTDTQYF. Here the CDR3 DNA reads TGCAGTGCTAGTGGACTCCCCTTAAGCACAGATACGCAGTATTTT.

Many counts were recorded for this clonotype. This rearrangement joins TRBV7-8 to TRBJ2-5; 9 nucleotides align to TRBD1. The length of the CDR3 is 17 residues. Trimming cost V 5 bases and J 5 bases; bases outside gene matches: 15. CDR1 is SGHVS and CDR2 is FQNEAQ in the germline V gene. CDR3 sequence: CASSPGTGGEGGETQYF. Written as DNA, the CDR3 is TGTGCCAGCAGCCCAGGAACAGGGGGCGAAGGGGGGGAGACCCAGTACTTC.

This clonotype turned up a few times. The chain joins TRBV6-5 to TRBJ1-1; D is uncertain. The CDR3 is 11 residues long. Germline-derived CDR1 and CDR2 are MNHEY and SVGAGI. Trimming pared 8 bases from V and 4 bases from J, leaving 8 bases between. The CDR3, as DNA: TGTGCCAGCGGCCGGAGCACTGAAGCTTTCTTT. Amino acid sequence: CASGRSTEAFF.

This clonotype has a count of ten or more. The CDR3 DNA follows: TGTGCCAGCAGTCCAGGGGCGGGGGGGCCAGATACGCAGTATTTT. Encoded protein: CASSPGAGGPDTQYF. V is TRBV12-3 or TRBV12-4 and J is TRBJ2-3; TRBD2 matches at 9 bases. CDR3 length: 15 residues. J gave up 4 bases and V 5 bases, and 7 bases lay outside the gene matches.

V gene TRBV20-1 combines with J gene TRBJ2-2, with D unresolved. In germline, CDR1 is DFQATT, CDR2 SNEGSKA (reference sequence). V was clipped by 1 base and J by 1 base, with 13 bases between them. The CDR3 contains 16 residues. The CDR3 here is CSARASIQQNTGELFF. The DNA of the CDR3 is TGCAGTGCTAGAGCCTCTATTCAGCAGAACACCGGGGAGCTGTTTTTT.

This clonotype was observed a single time. The rearrangement uses TRBV4-3 and TRBJ2-1; a weak D match, TRBD2 (6 bases). The CDR3 is 18 amino acids. Germline CDR1 reads LGHNA; CDR2 reads YSLEER. Trimming removed 2 bases from V and 4 bases from J, with 21 bases in between. CDR3 DNA sequence: TGCGCCAGCAGCCAACAACTACGGGGAGGCTTTAGGTACAATGAGCAGTTCTTC. It yields the protein CASSQQLRGGFRYNEQFF.

V is TRBV4-3 and J is TRBJ2-2; 10 bases align to TRBD2. V was clipped by 5 bases and J by 2 bases; unmatched bases: 5. CDR1 is LGHNA and CDR2 is YSLEER in the germline V gene. The CDR3 runs to 16 residues. The CDR3 nucleotides are TGCGCCAGCAGCATTTCTAGCGGGGGAAACACCGGGGAGCTGTTTTTT. Amino acid sequence: CASSISSGGNTGELFF.

This clonotype was recorded a few times. The rearrangement joins TRBV6-5 to TRBJ2-3; D might be TRBD2 (6 bases). Germline lookup yields CDR1 MNHEY and CDR2 SVGAGI. This CDR3 contains 14 residues. Trimming removed 2 bases at V and 5 bases at J, with 11 bases between. The CDR3 DNA is TGTGCCAGCAGTTACGGGACCGGGGGAGATACGCAGTATTTT. Translation gives CASSYGTGGDTQYF.

The chain recombines TRBV6-5 with TRBJ2-7; possible D gene TRBD2, 5 bases. This CDR3 has 13 residues. Trimming removed 2 bases at V and 4 bases at J, with 9 bases between. Germline V gene lookup returns CDR1 MNHEY and CDR2 SVGAGI. CDR3 sequence (DNA): TGTGCCAGCAGTTACCGGAGAGGGTACGAGCAGTACTTC. Translation: CASSYRRGYEQYF.

This rearrangement joins TRBV20-1 to TRBJ2-3; no firm D call. The V end lost 2 bases, the J end lost 1 base, and 4 bases lay between the germline ends. Per germline, CDR1 DFQATT and CDR2 SNEGSKA (reference sequence). CDR3 length equals 12 residues. CDR3 sequence: CSARYGTDTQYF. In nucleotides, the CDR3 is TGCAGTGCTAGATATGGCACAGATACGCAGTATTTT.

V and J are TRBV3-1 and TRBJ2-3; D is undetermined. The CDR3 consists of 16 residues. Trimming left V 0 bases short and J 2 bases short, with 12 bases between. Germline assignment: CDR1 LGHDT and CDR2 YNNKEL (reference sequence). The CDR3 sequence is CASSQEGFLTTDTQYF. The CDR3 nucleotides read TGTGCCAGCAGCCAAGAGGGGTTTCTCACCACAGATACGCAGTATTTT.

The V call is TRBV20-1, the J call TRBJ1-4; the match to TRBD1 covers 7 bases. After removal of 6 bases from V and 4 bases from J, the junction contained 5 bases not matched to a gene. The CDR3 is 13 amino acids. The germline V gene has CDR1 DFQATT and CDR2 SNEGSKA (reference sequence). CDR3 in amino acids: CSASGGVNEKLFF. CDR3 DNA: TGCAGTGCCTCAGGGGGTGTTAATGAAAAACTGTTTTTT.

This chain joins TRBV12-3 or TRBV12-4 and TRBJ1-2; D may be TRBD1 (6 bases). V lost 6 bases and J 14 bases, leaving 19 bases between the germline ends. The CDR3 loop spans 12 amino acids. CDR3 loop: CASSPRGAVQTF. As DNA, the CDR3 is TGTGCCAGCAGCCCCCGGGGGGCCGTCCAAACCTTC.

Only a few counts were recorded for this clonotype. V gene TRBV6-1 combines with J gene TRBJ1-2; 10 bases align to TRBD1. Germline CDR1 MNHNS, CDR2 SASEGT. With 8 bases clipped from V and 3 bases from J, the junction kept 6 bases outside the gene matches. The CDR3 consists of 14 residues. In DNA form, the CDR3 reads TGTGCCAGCCGCGGACAGGGGGTTGACTATGGCTACACCTTC. This sequence encodes CASRGQGVDYGYTF.

This rearrangement joins TRBV6-5 to TRBJ2-7; TRBD1 aligns across 8 bases. With 9 bases clipped from V and 5 bases from J, the junction kept 18 bases outside the gene matches. Germline-derived CDR1 and CDR2 are MNHEY and SVGAGI. The CDR3 spans 16 residues. DNA of the CDR3: TGTGCCAGTTCCAGGGGGCTGGGGACTGGGAAGGACGAGCAGTACTTC. Amino acid sequence: CASSRGLGTGKDEQYF.

The chain joins TRBV12-3 or TRBV12-4 to TRBJ1-2; no reliable D call. Trimming took 4 bases from V and 5 from J, leaving 17 bases between them. The CDR3 sequence is 15 residues long. The CDR3 DNA reads as TGTGCCAGCAGTTCTCAAGGAGGGTTACTTTATGGCTACACCTTC. As protein: CASSSQGGLLYGYTF.

This clonotype has ten or more counts. The CDR3: CASSLSGGSYEQYV. CDR3 bases: TGTGCCAGCAGTTTGTCGGGTGGATCCTACGAGCAGTACGTC. The chain joins TRBV12-3 or TRBV12-4 to TRBJ2-7; D gene uncertain. The CDR3 contains 14 residues. Trimming took off 3 bases at V and 1 base at J, with 10 bases between the two ends.

This clonotype turned up a few times. The chain combines TRBV19 with TRBJ1-5; the D gene is possibly TRBD1 (5 bases). V gave up 3 bases and J gave up 3 bases, with 18 bases separating them. The CDR3 consists of 17 residues. CDR1 is LNHDA, CDR2 SQIVND, per germline (reference sequence). CDR3 sequence (DNA): TGTGCCAGTAGTATCCGTCTGGGCAGGGACGACAATCAGCCCCAGCATTTT. As protein: CASSIRLGRDDNQPQHF.

This chain joins TRBV20-1 and TRBJ2-7, with unresolved D. CDR1 DFQATT and CDR2 SNEGSKA come from the germline V gene (reference sequence). This CDR3 contains 10 residues. Between the trimmed V and J ends, which lost 4 bases and 7 bases, there was a span of 8 bases. CDR3 residues: CSAKVGEQYV. The CDR3 DNA sequence: TGCAGTGCTAAGGTCGGGGAGCAGTACGTC.